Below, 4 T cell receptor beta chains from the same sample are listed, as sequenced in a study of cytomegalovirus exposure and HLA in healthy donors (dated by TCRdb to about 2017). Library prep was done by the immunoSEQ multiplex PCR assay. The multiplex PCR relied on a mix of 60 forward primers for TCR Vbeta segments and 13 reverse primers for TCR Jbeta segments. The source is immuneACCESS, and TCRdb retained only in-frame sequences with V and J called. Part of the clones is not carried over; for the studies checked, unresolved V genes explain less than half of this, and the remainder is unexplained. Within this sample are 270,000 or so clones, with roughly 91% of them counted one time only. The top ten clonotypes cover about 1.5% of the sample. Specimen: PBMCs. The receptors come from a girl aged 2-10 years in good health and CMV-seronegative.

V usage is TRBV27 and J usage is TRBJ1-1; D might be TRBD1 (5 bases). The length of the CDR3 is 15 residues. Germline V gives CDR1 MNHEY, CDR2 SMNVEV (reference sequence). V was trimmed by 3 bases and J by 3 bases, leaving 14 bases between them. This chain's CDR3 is CASSFDRLGDTEAFF. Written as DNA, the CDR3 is TGTGCCAGCAGTTTCGACAGATTAGGAGACACTGAAGCTTTCTTT.

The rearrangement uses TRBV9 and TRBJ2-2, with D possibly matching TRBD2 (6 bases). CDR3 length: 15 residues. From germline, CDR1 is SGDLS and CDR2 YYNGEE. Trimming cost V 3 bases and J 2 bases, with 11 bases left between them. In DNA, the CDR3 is TGTGCCAGCAGCGCACTCGGGACTAACACCGGGGAGCTGTTTTTT. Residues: CASSALGTNTGELFF.

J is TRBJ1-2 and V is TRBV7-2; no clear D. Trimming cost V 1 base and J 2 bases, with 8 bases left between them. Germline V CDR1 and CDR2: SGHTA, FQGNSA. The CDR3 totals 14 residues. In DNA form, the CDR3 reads TGTGCCAGCAGCTTAGACCGAGCAAACTATGGCTACACCTTC. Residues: CASSLDRANYGYTF.

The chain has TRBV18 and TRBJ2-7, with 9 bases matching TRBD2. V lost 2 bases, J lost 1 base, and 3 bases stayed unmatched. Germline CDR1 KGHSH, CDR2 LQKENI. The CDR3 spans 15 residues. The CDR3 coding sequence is TGTGCCAGCTCACCAGCTAGCGGGGTTTCCTACGAGCAGTACTTC. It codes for CASSPASGVSYEQYF.